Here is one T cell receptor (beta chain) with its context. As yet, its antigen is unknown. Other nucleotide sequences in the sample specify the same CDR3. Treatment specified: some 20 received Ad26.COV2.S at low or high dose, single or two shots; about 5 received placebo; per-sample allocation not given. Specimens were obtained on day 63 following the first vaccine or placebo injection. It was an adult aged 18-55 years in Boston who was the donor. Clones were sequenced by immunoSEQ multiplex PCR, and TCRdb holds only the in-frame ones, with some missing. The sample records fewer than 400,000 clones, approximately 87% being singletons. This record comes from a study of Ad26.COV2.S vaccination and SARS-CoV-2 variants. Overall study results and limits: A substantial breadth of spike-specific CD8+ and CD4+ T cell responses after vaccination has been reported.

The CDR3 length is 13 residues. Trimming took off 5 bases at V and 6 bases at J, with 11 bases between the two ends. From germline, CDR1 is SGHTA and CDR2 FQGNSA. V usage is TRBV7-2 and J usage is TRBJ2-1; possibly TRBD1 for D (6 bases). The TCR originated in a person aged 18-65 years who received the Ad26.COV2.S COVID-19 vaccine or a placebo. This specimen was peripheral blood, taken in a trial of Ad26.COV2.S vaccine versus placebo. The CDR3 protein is CASSLGGSNEQFF. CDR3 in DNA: TGTGCCAGCAGCCTAGGGGGTTCCAATGAGCAGTTCTTC.